This T cell receptor (beta chain) originates from a study of cytomegalovirus exposure and HLA in healthy donors (dated by TCRdb to between 2016 and 2019). Some background on the complete study: An earlier analysis of some 500 of the donors reported 250 to 300 Gb of sequence data and around 120 million unique TCR beta sequences from roughly 180 million T cells. Approximately 310 gigabases of sequencing data and 70 million to 100 million unique TCR sequences were included in an early release covering about 700 HLA-typed donors. Among the approximately 400 genotyped donors, approximately 82% belonged to the genetic ancestry cluster associated with self-reported Caucasian donors. The study aimed to test whether signatures of past pathogen exposure could be identified by cataloging public T cell receptors. The study used immunosequencing to profile the T cell repertoires of 600 to 850 subjects and linked those repertoires to cytomegalovirus serostatus. Besides the first cohort of approximately 670 subjects, a separate validation cohort made up of roughly 120 different subjects was used. To predict cytomegalovirus infection status, the study brought together high-throughput TCR immunosequencing, statistical association of individual TCRs with disease status, and machine learning. A later analysis re-analyzed previously published TCR beta repertoires from 550 to 700 donors and added high-resolution HLA genotyping to study TCR occurrence patterns. In the later analysis, no new phenotypic data were used to find candidate immune exposures; instead, reliance was placed on TCR beta sequences and their occurrence across donors. An earlier analysis of several hundred of the donors applied high-throughput TCR beta sequencing to assess whether each TCR beta V gene segment acted as functional or pseudogenic. Donor age, sex, ethnicity and CMV serostatus were compiled alongside the repertoire data. In a later genetic analysis, genome-wide SNP genotypes for about 55% of the roughly 670 donors were used, and that subset was treated as a discovery cohort. Every repertoire in the discovery cohort had been generated on one and the same sequencing platform. HLA typing included class I and class II loci at four-digit resolution. The number of donors typed differed by locus, with roughly 629-640 for A, B, C, DRB1 and DQB1, roughly 520 for DQA1, 606 for DPA1, and about 450 for DPB1. About five DR-DQ haplotypes were treated as single units for association and clustering because of strong linkage in the cohort. On average, around 230,000 unique TCR beta nucleotide sequences were sequenced per donor among some 430 genotyped donors of the cohort, with 15% to 20% of those sequences being non-productive.

The cohort was made up of hundreds of healthy bone marrow donors. At the time of sampling, all cohort members were nominally healthy, though unrecorded immune exposures were likely present. The donor was CMV seronegative and was included in the group of 352 seronegative cohort members. Each donor provided a peripheral blood sample, and peripheral blood mononuclear cells were used for TCR beta sequencing. Genomic DNA was extracted from the blood cell samples with the Qiagen DNeasy Blood Extraction Kit. The paper's findings and limits, for the study overall: An earlier analysis of 450 to 750 of the donors showed that most TCR beta V segments appeared in productive rearrangements either about 87% or about 30% of the time, which broadly matched IMGT annotations. V-gene and J-gene trimming of TCR beta chains was associated with a missense DCLRE1C variant in a later genetic analysis, and the association was replicated in an independent cohort. Because HLA typing was unavailable for some donors at each locus, only the typed subset was used in association tests. A later analysis found that TCR association rates varied across HLA loci, with DRB1 alleles showing the most associated TCRs and HLA-C alleles the fewest. According to a later analysis, parvovirus B19, influenza, CMV and Epstein-Barr virus appeared linked to several top co-occurrence clusters. Sequencing depth was assumed to be roughly uniform across donors in the presence/absence analyses, though that assumption may not hold. Linkage disequilibrium might explain the correlated functional status among segregating V segments, but an unknown experimental factor could not be ruled out. The study listed 150 to 200 TCR beta chains as associated with cytomegalovirus. In a later genetic analysis, fewer N-insertions in productive TCRs were reported among donors in an Asian-associated ancestry cluster than the approximately 670-donor mean. A few of the identified cytomegalovirus-associated TCR beta chains were confirmed in vitro to be specific for cytomegalovirus antigens. A further reported finding was that TCR beta sequences accurately predicted the HLA-A and HLA-B alleles for most subjects in the first cohort. In a later analysis, HLA-associated TCR beta chains were found to be more clonally expanded and to have lower generation probabilities than equally common non-associated chains. In a later analysis, around 17,000 TCR beta sequences were associated with specific HLA alleles at a false discovery rate of 0.05. Because the 87-base-pair reads could not distinguish some IMGT-functional V segments, including TRBV6-2 and TRBV6-3, those segments were excluded. The only immune exposure information available for the cohort was CMV serostatus. Because counts were too low, roughly 16 rarely observed V segments, including chromosome 9 orphons, were excluded from the earlier analysis of several hundred of the donors. A cluster of highly shared sequence variants was judged likely to represent a technical artifact of the sequencing pipeline. Assigning TCR associations to individual alleles was difficult when HLA alleles, especially DR and DQ, strongly co-occurred. Most CMV-associated TCR beta chains appeared to be HLA-restricted in a later analysis, and the HLA associations seemed to be driven largely by CMV exposure. Only TCR beta chains were sequenced in this cohort, and the absence of alpha or paired-chain data limited detectable features. The classifier was reported to diagnose cytomegalovirus status with high specificity and sensitivity in both the original and validation cohorts. Most TCR sequences were observed very rarely across donors, whereas some public TCRs were present in many individuals. The authors suggested that the approach could potentially be extended to other disease states and immunological phenotypes.

The protocol used for the library was the immunoSEQ multiplex PCR assay. For the multiplex PCR, a mixture combining 60 forward primers for TCR Vbeta segments and 13 reverse primers for TCR Jbeta segments was used. Amplification of the CDR3 region of rearranged TCR beta genes was performed with a multiplex PCR assay on genomic DNA. Amplified TCR beta libraries were sequenced as 87-base-pair reads on the Illumina HiSeq System. In the authors' own workflow: In a later analysis, some 80 million unique TCR beta chains were counted across the 690 or so repertoires, and approximately 11 million of these chains were shared by at least two donors. Raw reads were error-corrected and collapsed into unique sequences with a nearest-neighbor algorithm that merged closely related sequences to remove PCR and sequencing errors. To assign V, D and J gene segments, CDR3 sequences were aligned to IMGT reference sequences. Each retained sequence needed at least a six-nucleotide match to both a V gene segment and a J gene segment. Rearrangements were called productive when the CDR3 lacked stop codons and stayed in frame with V and J; all others were non-productive. CDR3 was defined by IMGT convention, running from the second conserved V-encoded cysteine to the conserved J-encoded phenylalanine. Sequences without an unambiguous match to a single V gene segment were excluded from the earlier analysis of about 600 of the donors. In an earlier analysis of some 590 of the donors, a V segment was called functional when productive rearrangements were above 56.7%, and segregating when the standard deviation between donors exceeded 5%. A statistical classification framework was built to diagnose cytomegalovirus status from the catalog of TCR beta chain sequences. In a later analysis, V and J genes were assigned by comparing TCR nucleotide sequences against IMGT/GENE-DB human TR gene sequences. The TCRdist pipeline was used in a later analysis to assign CDR3 sequences and most-parsimonious VDJ recombination scenarios. In a later analysis, each TCR beta chain was defined by its CDR3 amino acid sequence together with its V-gene family, and reads lacking a unique V-gene family were excluded. To address suspected cross-contamination and a sequencing artifact, a later analysis removed some 620 highly shared, low-generation-probability nucleotide sequences. In a later analysis, a clonal expansion index was calculated for each public chain from normalized within-repertoire ranks of inferred template counts. In a later analysis, generation probabilities were computed using a VDJ recombination model fitted to out-of-frame rearrangements, and the results were checked against IGoR. In a later analysis, hypergeometric tests were used to score TCR-TCR, TCR-HLA and TCR-CMV co-occurrence, with a repertoire-size bias correction applied to TCR pairs. To estimate false discovery rates, a later analysis permuted the HLA or CMV assignments 20 times. In a later analysis, co-occurring TCRs were grouped using DBSCAN, with TCRdist sequence similarity added in when clustering inside HLA-allele-positive subsets. Repertoires with fewer than 30,000 or more than 120,000 public chains were left out of co-occurrence clustering, as were four to six repertoires with anomalous nucleotide sharing. The source is immuneACCESS, and TCRdb retained only in-frame sequences with V and J called. Part of the clones is not carried over; for the studies checked, unresolved V genes explain less than half of this, and the remainder is unexplained. V and J calls and clone size are copied from that table; D and trimming were computed from the DNA. The sample table contains 100,000 to 150,000 clones; only one count was recorded for around four fifths of them. Jointly, the top ten make up 1.3% to 1.5% of the sample.

This clone turned up a few times. The clone's antigen remains unknown. No base quality values were provided; no much bigger clone lies one nucleotide off. The trim is 4 bases for V and 7 bases for J, with a gap of 9 bases between the germline ends. Including cysteine and phenylalanine, the CDR3 has 11 amino acids. Kept here is only the CDR3 DNA, which spans 33 bases and is read in frame from base 1. CDR1 and CDR2 are read off the germline V gene as SGHTS and YDEGEE. Sequenced sample: PBMCs. This clonotype was sampled from a female donor in good health and CMV-seronegative. This receptor chain uses TRBV5-8 and TRBJ2-7; the D gene is not confidently resolved. The DNA sequence is TGTGCCAGCAGCCTGGAGAGGGAGCAGTACTTC. Translated, this is CASSLEREQYF.